Below, 26 T cell receptor beta chains from the same sample are listed, as sequenced in a study of early T cells in non-severe SARS-CoV-2 infection. TCRdb processed the 5' RACE reads anew with MiXCR; each CDR3 protein has one entry. Of 25,000 to 35,000 distinct CDR3 sequences detected, roughly 7.2% appear once; the ten largest clones hold under 3.5%. The sample taken for sequencing was whole blood. The receptors originated from an adult who was a healthcare worker with PCR-confirmed SARS-CoV-2 infection or an uninfected control (not recorded which).

The sample holds many counts of this clonotype. The chain recombines TRBV12-3 or TRBV12-4 with TRBJ2-7; D possibly uses TRBD1 or TRBD2 (5 bases each). The CDR3 runs 12 residues. V gave up 7 bases and J gave up 5 bases, with 12 bases separating them. This CDR3 is CASTKGTHEQYF. CDR3 sequence (DNA): TGTGCCAGCACTAAAGGGACGCACGAGCAGTACTTC.

This clonotype appeared many times. This rearrangement joins TRBV7-8 to TRBJ1-2; D remains unclear. Trimming left V 1 base short and J 0 bases short, with 9 bases between. Germline V gene lookup returns CDR1 SGHVS and CDR2 FQNEAQ. The CDR3 runs 15 residues. CDR3 loop: CASSLDASANYGYTF. The CDR3 DNA is TGTGCCAGCAGCTTAGACGCGTCAGCTAACTATGGCTACACCTTC.

This clonotype was seen ten or more times. V usage is TRBV2 and J usage is TRBJ2-7; D is uncertain. CDR3 length: 12 residues. V was pared by 5 bases and J by 2 bases, with 7 bases between. Germline V gene data show CDR1 as SNHLY and CDR2 as FYNNEI. CDR3 sequence: CASSLGTYEQYF. For the CDR3, the DNA is TGTGCCAGCAGTCTGGGCACCTACGAGCAGTACTTC.

This clonotype has a count of ten or more. The V and J genes are TRBV3-1 and TRBJ2-3; the match to TRBD1 covers 7 bases. Per germline, CDR1 LGHDT and CDR2 YNNKEL (reference sequence). The CDR3 length is 15 residues. V was pared by 7 bases and J by 1 base, with 8 bases of the junction left unmatched. CDR3 nucleotides: TGTGCCAGCATGACCAGGGGGTCTGGCACAGATACGCAGTATTTT. Residues: CASMTRGSGTDTQYF.

Details on this clonotype: It is likely a read error, because the conserved phenylalanine at the end of the CDR3 is missing. The chain employs TRBV24-1 and TRBJ2-7; no clear D. The CDR3 extends over 13 amino acids. Trimming cost V 3 bases and J 0 bases, with 5 bases left between them. CDR1 and CDR2 (germline): KGHDR, SFDVKD. The CDR3 DNA follows: TGTGCCACCAGTGATCTTAGCTCCTACGAGCAGTACATC. This encodes CATSDLSSYEQYI.

This clonotype appeared a few times. This rearrangement joins TRBV27 to TRBJ2-1, with 9 nucleotides matching TRBD1. The CDR3 contains 16 residues. The germline V gene has CDR1 MNHEY and CDR2 SMNVEV (reference sequence). The ends lost 7 bases at V and 2 bases at J; junction bases unmatched: 9. CDR3 coding DNA: TGTGCCAGCATAAATCACAGGGGGCTCCCCTACAATGAGCAGTTCTTC. This translates into CASINHRGLPYNEQFF.

The table lists this clonotype with many counts. The V gene is TRBV12-3 or TRBV12-4, the J gene TRBJ1-4; D is possibly TRBD1 (6 bases). With 7 bases removed from V and 2 bases from J, the gap between germline ends came to 11 bases. This CDR3 is built from 14 residues. The CDR3 region has the DNA TGTGCCAGCACCAAGGGGGTTACTAATGAAAAACTGTTTTTT. Translated, it gives CASTKGVTNEKLFF.

There are many counts of this clonotype. CDR3 DNA: TGCGCCAGCAGCTTGGAGGGCGGGACAGGAGGGCAGTACTTC. It translates to CASSLEGGTGGQYF. This chain connects TRBV5-1 to TRBJ2-7; 8 bases align to TRBD1. V shed 0 bases, J shed 9 bases, and the junction held 8 bases outside the gene matches. The germline gives CDR1 SGHRS, CDR2 YFSETQ. This CDR3 has 14 residues. The variable domain in full, with the rest retrieved from reference TRBV5-1 and TRBJ2-7, is KAGVTQTPRYLIKTRGQQVTLSCSPISGHRSVSWYQQTPGQGLQFLFEYFSETQRNKGNFPGRFSGRQFSNSRSEMNVSTLELGDSALYLCASSLEGGTGGQYFGPGTRLTVT.

The table lists this clonotype with many counts. The CDR3 sequence is CASSLAKVRTEETQYF. The CDR3 region has the DNA TGCGCCAGCAGCTTGGCCAAGGTCCGTACCGAAGAGACCCAGTACTTC. The chain combines TRBV5-1 with TRBJ2-5; no firm D call. CDR1 SGHRS and CDR2 YFSETQ come from the germline V gene. There are 16 residues in the CDR3. V lost 0 bases and J lost 3, with 15 bases in between.

On this clonotype itself: A much larger clone differs from this one at a single base, so this may be a read error. This chain uses TRBV4-3 with TRBJ2-1, with D perhaps TRBD2 (7 bases). This CDR3 region has 15 residues. Germline lookup yields CDR1 LGHNA and CDR2 YSLEER. CDR3 sequence (DNA): TGCGCCAGCAGCAAAGACAGGACTAGCTACAATGAGCAGTTCTTC. It is translated as CASSKDRTSYNEQFF.

This clonotype was picked up many times. The CDR3 here is CASSLEDRGPGYTF. The CDR3 DNA is TGTGCCAGCAGTCTCGAGGACAGGGGTCCGGGCTACACCTTC. This chain joins TRBV28 and TRBJ1-2, with 9 bases lining up with TRBD1. The V gene's germline CDR1 is MDHEN and CDR2 SYDVKM. V lost 5 bases and J lost 8; bases outside the gene matches: 9. This CDR3 has 14 amino acids.

In its sample, this clonotype ranks as medium-sized. CDR3 loop: CSVEGGSPGYTF. CDR3 nucleotide sequence: TGCAGCGTTGAAGGGGGCTCCCCTGGCTACACCTTC. This rearrangement joins TRBV29-1 to TRBJ1-2; weak D call: TRBD1 (5 bases). Germline V gene lookup returns CDR1 SQVTM and CDR2 ANQGSEA. CDR3 length: 12 residues. The V end was cut by 1 base, the J end by 7 bases, with 10 bases between. The whole variable domain, remainder taken from reference TRBV29-1 and TRBJ1-2, is SAVISQKPSRDICQRGTSLTIQCQVDSQVTMMFWYRQQPGQSLTLIATANQGSEATYESGFVIDKFPISRPNLTFSTLTVSNMSPEDSSIYLCSVEGGSPGYTFGSGTRLTVV.

Ten or more counts support this clonotype. This chain uses TRBV20-1 with TRBJ2-2; 9 bases match TRBD2. The CDR3 contains 16 residues. With 0 bases clipped from V and 3 bases from J, the junction kept 5 bases outside the gene matches. Germline values: CDR1 DFQATT, CDR2 SNEGSKA (reference sequence). The CDR3 nucleotides read TGCAGTGCTAGAGATATTAGCGGGAGTTACACCGGGGAGCTGTTTTTT. Protein sequence: CSARDISGSYTGELFF.

This clonotype was observed a few times. The V and J genes are TRBV7-2 and TRBJ2-3; 12 positions match TRBD2. This CDR3 comprises 18 residues. V was pared by 4 bases and J by 3 bases, with 11 bases of the junction left unmatched. From germline, CDR1 is SGHTA and CDR2 FQGNSA. The CDR3 nucleotides read TGTGCCAGCAGCTGGACCTCGCTAGCGGGAGGGCCGACAGATACGCAGTATTTT. Amino acids: CASSWTSLAGGPTDTQYF.

This clonotype has at least ten counts. The rearrangement uses TRBV5-5 and TRBJ2-7; TRBD2 is a possible D gene (5 bases). The V end was cut by 6 bases, the J end by 4 bases, with 20 bases between. This CDR3 comprises 15 residues. In germline, CDR1 is SGHKS, CDR2 YYEKEE (reference sequence). CDR3 region: CASIPVPGSEYEQYF. CDR3 DNA: TGTGCCAGCATCCCCGTCCCGGGATCAGAATACGAGCAGTACTTC.

Many counts were recorded for this clonotype. V gene TRBV12-3 or TRBV12-4 combines with J gene TRBJ1-2; possibly TRBD1 for D (5 bases). Trimming took 8 bases from V and 3 from J, leaving 13 bases between them. The CDR3 sequence is 13 residues long. The CDR3 protein is CASCPDSDYGYTF. In DNA form, the CDR3 reads TGTGCCAGCTGTCCTGACAGTGACTATGGCTACACCTTC.

The table lists this clonotype with many counts. The chain employs TRBV6-2 or TRBV6-3 and TRBJ2-1; 8 positions agree with TRBD2. The CDR3 is made up of 15 amino acids. V shed 5 bases and J 7 bases; nucleotides not matched to a gene: 10. Germline V CDR1 and CDR2: MNHEY, SVGEGT. For the CDR3, the DNA is TGTGCCAGCAGTAAAGCGGGAGTGGGGGTGAATGAGCAGTTCTTC. It codes for CASSKAGVGVNEQFF.

This clonotype has at least ten counts. The genes are TRBV6-5 and TRBJ2-3; 8 bases are shared with TRBD2. After removal of 10 bases from V and 3 bases from J, the junction contained 9 bases not matched to a gene. Germline CDR1 and CDR2: MNHEY and SVGAGI. CDR3 length: 14 amino acids. DNA for the CDR3: TGTGCCACCAGACAGACGGGAGGGACAGATACGCAGTATTTT. This gives the protein CATRQTGGTDTQYF.

This chain uses TRBV5-1 with TRBJ1-1; a weak D match, TRBD1 (5 bases). The V gene lost 0 bases and the J gene lost 2 bases, with 8 bases spanning the gap. Germline assignment: CDR1 SGHRS and CDR2 YFSETQ. The CDR3 is 14 amino acids. In DNA, the CDR3 is TGCGCCAGCAGCTTGGATGGGGCCAACACTGAAGCTTTCTTT. Translated: CASSLDGANTEAFF.

This clonotype was observed at least ten times. This rearrangement joins TRBV2 to TRBJ2-7; weak D call: TRBD1 (6 bases). V gave up 5 bases and J gave up 2 bases, with 10 bases separating them. In germline, CDR1 is SNHLY, CDR2 FYNNEI. CDR3 size: 13 residues. CDR3 nucleotide sequence: TGTGCCAGCAGTACCGGGACACCCTACGAGCAGTACTTC. It specifies CASSTGTPYEQYF. Full variable domain (outside the CDR3, taken from reference TRBV2 and TRBJ2-7): EPEVTQTPSHQVTQMGQEVILRCVPISNHLYFYWYRQILGQKVEFLVSFYNNEISEKSEIFDDQFSVERPDGSNFTLKIRSTKLEDSAMYFCASSTGTPYEQYFGPGTRLTVT.

This clonotype was seen repeatedly, ten times or more. The chain links TRBV3-1 to TRBJ2-3; D possibly corresponds to TRBD2 (5 bases). V was clipped by 3 bases and J by 5 bases, with 18 bases between them. This CDR3 has 16 amino acids. In germline, CDR1 is LGHDT, CDR2 YNNKEL (reference sequence). The CDR3 reads CASSHVRYSAGDTQYF. CDR3 sequence (DNA): TGTGCCAGCAGCCATGTTCGGTATAGCGCGGGAGATACGCAGTATTTT.

This clonotype was seen at least ten times. The chain is built from TRBV20-1 and TRBJ1-2; 8 bases map to TRBD1. Germline assignment: CDR1 DFQATT and CDR2 SNEGSKA (reference sequence). CDR3 length: 13 amino acids. The J segment lost 4 bases and the V segment lost 5 bases, leaving 6 bases of the junction unmatched. CDR3 region: CSAQNTGGYGYTF. In nucleotides, the CDR3 is TGCAGTGCTCAAAACACAGGGGGCTATGGCTACACCTTC.

This clonotype was detected many times. V gene TRBV5-1 combines with J gene TRBJ2-7; 9 bases are shared with TRBD2. The V gene's germline CDR1 is SGHRS and CDR2 YFSETQ. The CDR3 covers 16 residues. V dropped 3 bases and J dropped 6; count of bases not matched to a gene: 13. CDR3 region: CASSSVVAGVSGEQYF. CDR3 nucleotide sequence: TGCGCCAGCAGCTCTGTAGTAGCGGGAGTTTCGGGCGAGCAGTACTTC.

Comments on this clonotype: This may arise from a read error, as a much more abundant clone is one base away. The gene calls are TRBV4-2 and TRBJ2-1; 7 bases match TRBD2. Germline values: CDR1 LGHNA, CDR2 YNFKEQ. The CDR3 is 17 amino acids. The J segment lost 7 bases and the V segment lost 5 bases, leaving 17 bases of the junction unmatched. The chain's CDR3 is CASSARPAGSPVNEQFF. The CDR3 nucleotides are TGTGCCAGCAGCGCCCGACCAGCGGGAAGCCCCGTGAATGAGCAGTTCTTC.

This clonotype showed up many times. This sequence joins TRBV3-1 and TRBJ2-7; no definite D call. V dropped 0 bases and J dropped 2 bases, with 11 bases sitting between them. This CDR3 has 15 residues. Per the germline V gene, CDR1 is LGHDT and CDR2 is YNNKEL (reference sequence). The CDR3 DNA sequence: TGTGCCAGCAGCCAAGATCTTCTAAGACCCTACGAGCAGTACTTC. Protein product: CASSQDLLRPYEQYF.

Note on this clonotype: It may be a read error: a sequence one base away is much more abundant. This CDR3 is CASRESGQGHEQYF. The CDR3 DNA sequence: TGTGCCAGCAGAGAATCGGGACAGGGGCACGAGCAGTACTTC. This chain uses TRBV6-2 or TRBV6-3 with TRBJ2-7; 10 bases are shared with TRBD1. The ends lost 6 bases at V and 5 bases at J; junction bases unmatched: 7. Per germline, CDR1 MNHEY and CDR2 SVGEGT. This CDR3 comprises 14 residues.